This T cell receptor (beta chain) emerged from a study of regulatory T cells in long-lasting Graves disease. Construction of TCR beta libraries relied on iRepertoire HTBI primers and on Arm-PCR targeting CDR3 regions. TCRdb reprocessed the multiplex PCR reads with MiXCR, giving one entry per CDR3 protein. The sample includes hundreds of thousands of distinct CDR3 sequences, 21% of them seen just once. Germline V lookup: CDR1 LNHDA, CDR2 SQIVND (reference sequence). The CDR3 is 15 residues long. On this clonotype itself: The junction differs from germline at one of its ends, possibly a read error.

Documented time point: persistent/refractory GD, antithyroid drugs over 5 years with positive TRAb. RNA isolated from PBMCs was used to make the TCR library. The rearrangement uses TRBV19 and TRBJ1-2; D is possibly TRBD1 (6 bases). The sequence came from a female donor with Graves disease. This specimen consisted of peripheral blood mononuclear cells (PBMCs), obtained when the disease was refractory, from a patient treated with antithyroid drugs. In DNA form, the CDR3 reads TGTGCCAGCCGGGACACCCAAGGAGCTAACTGTGGCTACACCTTC. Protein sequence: CASRDTQGANCGYTF. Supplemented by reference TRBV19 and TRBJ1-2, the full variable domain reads DGGITQSPKYLFRKEGQNVTLSCEQNLNHDAMYWYRQDPGQGLRLIYYSQIVNDFQKGDIAEGYSVSREKKESFPLTVTSAQKNPTAFYLCASRDTQGANCGYTFGSGTRLTVV.